A selection of T cell receptor beta chains follows, all from one sample in a study of OX40 agonist ivuxolimab in advanced cancers. Assay: immunoSEQ multiplex PCR; the TCRdb copy retains only in-frame clones and omits some. The sample lists about 19,000 clones, about 83% seen once, with roughly 50% in the top ten. The sequencing used CD4+ or CD8+ T cells sorted from blood, collected in a trial of the OX40 agonist ivuxolimab. The receptors were gathered from an adult with an advanced solid tumor such as melanoma, head and neck, liver or kidney cancer. CDR3s include the opening cysteine and the closing phenylalanine or tryptophan. Fields, in order: V gene, J gene, clone size, CDR3 protein. Some rows mark clone size as missing; the rest say once, few, many or name a class of expanded clone.

v_gene: TRBV4-1; j_gene: TRBJ1-5; abundance: NA; CDR3aa: CASSQSQGGQPQHF
v_gene: TRBV11-2; j_gene: TRBJ2-7; abundance: NA; CDR3aa: CASSLGGNSYEQYF
v_gene: TRBV11-2; j_gene: TRBJ2-7; abundance: NA; CDR3aa: CASSLETGMSSYEQYF
v_gene: TRBV5-1; j_gene: TRBJ2-1; abundance: few; CDR3aa: CATRTGLDNEQFF
v_gene: TRBV9; j_gene: TRBJ2-7; abundance: NA; CDR3aa: CASSGGQRYEQYF
v_gene: TRBV19; j_gene: TRBJ2-7; abundance: NA; CDR3aa: CASSSAPGEQYF
v_gene: TRBV6-6; j_gene: TRBJ1-5; abundance: NA; CDR3aa: CASSYLGSNQPQHF
v_gene: TRBV30; j_gene: TRBJ1-5; abundance: NA; CDR3aa: CAWSVDQPQHF
v_gene: TRBV4-1; j_gene: TRBJ2-1; abundance: NA; CDR3aa: CASSPGTAYNEQFF
v_gene: TRBV29-1; j_gene: TRBJ2-3; abundance: NA; CDR3aa: CSVRKDHPHSTDTQYF
v_gene: TRBV11-2; j_gene: TRBJ2-7; abundance: NA; CDR3aa: CASSLWAGDVSYEQYF
v_gene: TRBV9; j_gene: TRBJ2-7; abundance: NA; CDR3aa: CASSVGTETYEQYF
v_gene: TRBV19; j_gene: TRBJ2-1; abundance: NA; CDR3aa: CASRAYNEQFF
v_gene: TRBV6-4; j_gene: TRBJ2-3; abundance: NA; CDR3aa: CASSDSGASSGGIDTQYF